This T cell receptor beta chain was obtained from a study of shared clonotypes between healthy human individuals. Study results and caveats: A small donor pool kept down the genetic and exposure-history diversity that was represented.

This CDR3 comprises 12 residues. V shed 2 bases and J shed 4 bases, with 7 bases lying between them. The germline V gene has CDR1 SGHRS and CDR2 YFSETQ. Spread over ten immunoSEQ deep assay plates, unsorted PBMC DNA underwent sequencing. Measured with immunoSEQ multiplex PCR; TCRdb has only the in-frame clones, and not every one. The table shows about 450,000 clones, with 70% to 80% occurring only once. Comment on this clone: Its specificity is unknown. This CDR3 is also generated by other DNA sequences in the sample.

This sequence originates from a woman in her thirties or forties in good health. Some clones in this sample may be carry-over from other donors' samples. The V call is TRBV5-1, the J call TRBJ2-7; perhaps TRBD2 as D (5 bases). Sequencing was carried out using PBMCs. Here the CDR3 reads CASSLEGYEQYF. CDR3 in DNA: TGCGCCAGCAGCTTAGAGGGTTACGAGCAGTACTTC.